This T cell receptor (beta chain) was observed in a study of cytomegalovirus exposure and HLA in healthy donors. The CDR3 is made up of 15 amino acids. Trimming shortened V by 5 bases and J by 5 bases, and 19 bases separated the two germline ends. The germline V gene encodes CDR1 SGHAT and CDR2 FQNNGV. PCR primers comprised 60 Vbeta and 13 Jbeta primers. This table comes from immunoSEQ multiplex PCR, and its TCRdb copy is limited to in-frame clones, with some not included. The data show under 200,000 clones, 68% seen once. The material sequenced was PBMCs. The chain has TRBV11-2 and TRBJ2-7, with D possibly matching TRBD2 (6 bases). This TCR derives from a man in his forties or fifties in good health and CMV-seronegative. The CDR3 nucleotides read TGTGCCAGCAGCCCCCACCAGGGCGGGGACCACGAGCAGTACTTC. Translating it yields CASSPHQGGDHEQYF.